The present T cell receptor (beta chain) was sequenced within a study of T cell repertoires in cytomegalovirus infection. As for the study in general: Researchers turned to recently identified HLA-C-restricted CMV epitopes as well as well-studied HLA-B-restricted ones. CMV infection plus the matching HLA type was flagged by public TCR beta signatures.

The CDR3 totals 14 residues. The germline CDR1 and CDR2 sequences are LNHDA and SQIVND (reference sequence). V dropped 3 bases and J dropped 2 bases, with 10 bases sitting between them. With respect to this clonotype: What it recognizes is unknown.

Regarding the study as a whole: Summed frequency of shared TCR beta families picked out CMV carriers who also had the relevant HLA. In two of eight donors, the top clonotype was HLA-C-restricted CMV-specific.

One entry per CDR3 protein, called by TCRdb with MiXCR from the reads. The top ten hold roughly three fifths of the sample, which has tens of thousands of distinct CDR3 sequences, about 26% seen once. The receptor was isolated from a human donor in good health (CMV status not recorded). Some clones in this sample may be carry-over from other donors' samples. Here the sequenced sample was CD8+ T cells from cultured PBMCs, taken from culture after CMV antigen stimulation. The rearrangement uses TRBV19 and TRBJ1-1; D ambiguous. The CDR3 DNA is TGTGCCAGTAGTATGTGGGGTACCAACACTGAAGCTTTCTTT. Protein product: CASSMWGTNTEAFF.